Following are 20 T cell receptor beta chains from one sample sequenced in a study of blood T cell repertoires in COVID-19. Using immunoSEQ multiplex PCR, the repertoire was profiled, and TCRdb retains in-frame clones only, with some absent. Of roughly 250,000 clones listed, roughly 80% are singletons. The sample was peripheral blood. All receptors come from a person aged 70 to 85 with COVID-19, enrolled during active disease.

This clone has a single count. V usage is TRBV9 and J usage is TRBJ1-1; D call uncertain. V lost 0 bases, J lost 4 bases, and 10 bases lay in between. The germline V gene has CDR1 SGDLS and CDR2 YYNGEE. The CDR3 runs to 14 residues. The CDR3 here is CASSVEQMGTEAFF. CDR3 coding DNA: TGTGCCAGCAGCGTAGAACAGATGGGCACTGAAGCTTTCTTT. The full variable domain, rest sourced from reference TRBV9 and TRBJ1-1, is DSGVTQTPKHLITATGQRVTLRCSPRSGDLSVYWYQQSLDQGLQFLIQYYNGEERAKGNILERFSAQQFPDLHSELNLSSLELGDSALYFCASSVEQMGTEAFFGQGTRLTVV.

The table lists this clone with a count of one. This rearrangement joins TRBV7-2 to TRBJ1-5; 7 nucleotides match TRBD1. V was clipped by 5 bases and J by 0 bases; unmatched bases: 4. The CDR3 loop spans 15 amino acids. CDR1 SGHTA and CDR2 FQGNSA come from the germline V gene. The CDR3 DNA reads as TGTGCCAGCAGCCCGACAGGGTATAGCAATCAGCCCCAGCATTTT. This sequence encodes CASSPTGYSNQPQHF.

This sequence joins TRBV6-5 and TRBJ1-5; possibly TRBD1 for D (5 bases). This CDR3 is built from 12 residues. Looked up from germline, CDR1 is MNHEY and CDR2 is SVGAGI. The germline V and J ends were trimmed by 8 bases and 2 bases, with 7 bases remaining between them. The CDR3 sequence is CASGQGNQPQHF. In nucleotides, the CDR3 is TGTGCCAGCGGACAAGGCAATCAGCCCCAGCATTTT.

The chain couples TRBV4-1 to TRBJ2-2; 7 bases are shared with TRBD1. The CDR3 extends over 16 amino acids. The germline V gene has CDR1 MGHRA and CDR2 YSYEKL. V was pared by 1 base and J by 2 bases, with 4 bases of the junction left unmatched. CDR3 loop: CASSQGQGPNTGELFF. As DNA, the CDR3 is TGCGCCAGCAGCCAAGGACAGGGCCCCAACACCGGGGAGCTGTTTTTT.

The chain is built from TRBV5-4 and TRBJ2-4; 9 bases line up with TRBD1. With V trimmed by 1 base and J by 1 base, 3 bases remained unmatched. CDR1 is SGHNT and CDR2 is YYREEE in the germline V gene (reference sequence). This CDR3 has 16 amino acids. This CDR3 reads CASSLNRGLAKNIQYF. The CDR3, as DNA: TGTGCCAGCAGCTTGAACAGGGGGCTCGCCAAAAACATTCAGTACTTC.

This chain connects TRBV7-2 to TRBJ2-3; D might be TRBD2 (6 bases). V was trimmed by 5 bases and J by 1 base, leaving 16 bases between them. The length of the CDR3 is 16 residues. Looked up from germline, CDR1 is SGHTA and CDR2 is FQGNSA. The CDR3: CASSTRLGTGTDTQYF. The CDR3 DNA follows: TGTGCCAGCAGCACACGACTTGGGACTGGCACAGATACGCAGTATTTT.

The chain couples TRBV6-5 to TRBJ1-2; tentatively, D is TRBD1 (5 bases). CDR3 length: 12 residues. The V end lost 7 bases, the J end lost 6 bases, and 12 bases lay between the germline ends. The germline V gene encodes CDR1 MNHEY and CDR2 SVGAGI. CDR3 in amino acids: CASTSRDHGYTF. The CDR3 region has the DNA TGTGCCAGCACCAGCAGGGATCATGGCTACACCTTC.

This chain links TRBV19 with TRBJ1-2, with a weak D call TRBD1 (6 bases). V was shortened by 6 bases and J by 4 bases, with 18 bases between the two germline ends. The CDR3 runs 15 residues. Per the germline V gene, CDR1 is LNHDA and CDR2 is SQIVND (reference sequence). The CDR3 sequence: CASSLPGAQGYGYTF. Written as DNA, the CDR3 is TGTGCCAGTAGCCTACCAGGGGCTCAGGGCTATGGCTACACCTTC.

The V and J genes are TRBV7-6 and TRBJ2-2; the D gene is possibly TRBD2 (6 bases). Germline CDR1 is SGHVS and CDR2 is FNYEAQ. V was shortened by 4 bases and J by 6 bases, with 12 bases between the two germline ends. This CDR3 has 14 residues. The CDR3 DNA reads TGTGCCAGCAGCTCCCTGGGGGGACCCGGGGAGCTGTTTTTT. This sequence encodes CASSSLGGPGELFF. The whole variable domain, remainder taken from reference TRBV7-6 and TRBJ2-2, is GAGVSQSPRYKVTKRGQDVALRCDPISGHVSLYWYRQALGQGPEFLTYFNYEAQQDKSGLPNDRFSAERPEGSISTLTIQRTEQRDSAMYRCASSSLGGPGELFFGEGSRLTVL.

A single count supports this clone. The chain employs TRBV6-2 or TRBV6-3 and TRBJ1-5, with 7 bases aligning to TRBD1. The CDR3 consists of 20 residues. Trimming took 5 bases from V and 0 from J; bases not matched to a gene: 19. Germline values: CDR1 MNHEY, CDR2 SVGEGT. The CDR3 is CASSPVIFGTELYSNQPQHF. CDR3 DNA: TGTGCCAGCAGTCCGGTTATTTTCGGGACAGAGCTGTATAGCAATCAGCCCCAGCATTTT.

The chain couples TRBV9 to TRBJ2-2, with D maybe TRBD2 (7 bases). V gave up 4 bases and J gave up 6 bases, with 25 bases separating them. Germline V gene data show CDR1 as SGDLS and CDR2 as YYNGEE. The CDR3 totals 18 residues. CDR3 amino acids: CASSPIGGLASQAGELFF. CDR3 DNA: TGTGCCAGCAGCCCCATCGGGGGGCTAGCTAGTCAAGCCGGGGAGCTGTTTTTT.

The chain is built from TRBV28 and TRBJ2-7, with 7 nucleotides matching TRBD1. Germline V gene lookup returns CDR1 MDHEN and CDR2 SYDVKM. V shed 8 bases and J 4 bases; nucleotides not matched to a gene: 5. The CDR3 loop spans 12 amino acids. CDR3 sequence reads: CASEGARYEQYF. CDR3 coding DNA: TGTGCCAGCGAGGGGGCGCGGTACGAGCAGTACTTC.

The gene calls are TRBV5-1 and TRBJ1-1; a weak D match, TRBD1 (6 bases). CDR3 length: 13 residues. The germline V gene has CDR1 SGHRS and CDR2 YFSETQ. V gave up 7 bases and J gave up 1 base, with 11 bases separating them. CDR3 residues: CASQDSPNTEAFF. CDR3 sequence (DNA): TGCGCCAGCCAGGACAGCCCGAACACTGAAGCTTTCTTT. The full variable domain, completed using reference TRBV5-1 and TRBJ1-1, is KAGVTQTPRYLIKTRGQQVTLSCSPISGHRSVSWYQQTPGQGLQFLFEYFSETQRNKGNFPGRFSGRQFSNSRSEMNVSTLELGDSALYLCASQDSPNTEAFFGQGTRLTVV.

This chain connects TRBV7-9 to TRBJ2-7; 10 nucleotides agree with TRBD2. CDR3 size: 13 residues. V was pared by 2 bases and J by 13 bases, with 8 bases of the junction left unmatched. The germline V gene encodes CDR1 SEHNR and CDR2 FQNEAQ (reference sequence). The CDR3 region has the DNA TGTGCCAGCAGCTTAAATCGTCTAGCGGGAGCCTACTTC. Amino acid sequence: CASSLNRLAGAYF. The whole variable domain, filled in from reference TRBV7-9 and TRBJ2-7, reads DTGVSQNPRHKITKRGQNVTFRCDPISEHNRLYWYRQTLGQGPEFLTYFQNEAQLEKSRLLSDRFSAERPKGSFSTLEIQRTEQGDSAMYLCASSLNRLAGAYFGPGTRLTVT.

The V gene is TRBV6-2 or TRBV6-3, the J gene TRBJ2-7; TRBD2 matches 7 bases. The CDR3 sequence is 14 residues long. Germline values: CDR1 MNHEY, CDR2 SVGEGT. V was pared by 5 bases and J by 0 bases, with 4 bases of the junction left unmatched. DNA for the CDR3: TGTGCCAGCAGTGCCGGGGGGTACTCCTACGAGCAGTACTTC. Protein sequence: CASSAGGYSYEQYF.

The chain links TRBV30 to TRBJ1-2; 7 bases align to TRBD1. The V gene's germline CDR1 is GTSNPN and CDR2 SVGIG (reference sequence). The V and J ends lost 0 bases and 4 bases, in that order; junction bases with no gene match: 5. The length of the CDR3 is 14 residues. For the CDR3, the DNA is TGTGCCTGGAGTGTACAAGGGGGCGGCTATGGCTACACCTTC. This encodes CAWSVQGGGYGYTF.

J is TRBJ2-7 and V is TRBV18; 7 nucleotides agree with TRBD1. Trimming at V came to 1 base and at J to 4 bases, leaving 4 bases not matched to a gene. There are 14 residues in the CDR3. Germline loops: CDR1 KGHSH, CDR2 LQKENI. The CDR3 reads CASSPRQGVYEQYF. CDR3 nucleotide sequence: TGTGCCAGCTCACCACGGCAGGGGGTATACGAGCAGTACTTC.

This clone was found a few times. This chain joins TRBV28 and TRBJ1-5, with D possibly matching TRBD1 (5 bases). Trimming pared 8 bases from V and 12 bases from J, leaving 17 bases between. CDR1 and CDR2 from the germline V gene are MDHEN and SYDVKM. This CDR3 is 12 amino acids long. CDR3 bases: TGTGCCAGCGGGGCGGACGGCTGGAACCAGCATTTT. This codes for CASGADGWNQHF.

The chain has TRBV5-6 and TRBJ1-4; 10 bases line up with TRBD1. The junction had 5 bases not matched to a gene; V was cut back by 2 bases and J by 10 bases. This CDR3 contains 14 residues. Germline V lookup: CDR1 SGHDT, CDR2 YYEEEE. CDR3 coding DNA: TGTGCCAGCAGCTTCGGGACAGGGGATGGAAAACTGTTTTTT. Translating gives CASSFGTGDGKLFF.

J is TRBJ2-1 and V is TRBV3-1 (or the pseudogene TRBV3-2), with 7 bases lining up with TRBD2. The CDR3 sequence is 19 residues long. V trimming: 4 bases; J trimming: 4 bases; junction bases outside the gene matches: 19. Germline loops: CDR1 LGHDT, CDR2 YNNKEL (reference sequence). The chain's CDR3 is CASSRNRPASGGSYNEQFF. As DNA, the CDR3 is TGTGCCAGCAGCCGCAACCGCCCCGCATCTGGCGGGAGTTACAATGAGCAGTTCTTC.